These 24 T cell receptor beta chains were all obtained from the same sample, sequenced in a study of CD8 T cells in ankylosing spondylitis. TCRdb used MiXCR to reprocess the 5' RACE reads, holding one entry per CDR3 protein. Of 200,000 or so distinct CDR3 sequences listed, around a sixth were seen once; the top ten hold 4.3%. Material for sequencing was blood, either unsorted or a sorted T cell fraction (not recorded which). Every receptor here comes from a male donor aged 5 to 29 with ankylosing spondylitis or in good health (not recorded which).

V is TRBV14 and J is TRBJ2-1; 9 bases map to TRBD2. Germline CDR1 is SGHDN and CDR2 is FVKESK. This CDR3 is built from 15 residues. V lost 4 bases, J lost 8 bases, and 9 bases stayed unmatched. The CDR3 bases are TGTGCCAGCAGCCCTAGACTAGCGGATTACGATGAGCAGTTCTTC. This sequence encodes CASSPRLADYDEQFF.

This clonotype was found many times. This chain joins TRBV25-1 and TRBJ1-1; TRBD1 matches 7 bases. Germline lookup yields CDR1 MGHDK and CDR2 SYGVNS. V trimming: 6 bases; J trimming: 0 bases; junction bases outside the gene matches: 1. The CDR3 contains 13 residues. The CDR3 spells CASRDRLNTEAFF. Written as DNA, the CDR3 is TGTGCCAGCAGGGACAGGCTGAACACTGAAGCTTTCTTT.

The chain employs TRBV10-2 and TRBJ2-2; 12 positions agree with TRBD2. This CDR3 has 17 residues. Germline CDR1 reads WSHSY; CDR2 reads SAAADI. The V segment lost 2 bases and the J segment 11 bases; nucleotides outside the gene matches: 12. This CDR3 reads CASSEPGGLAGLGELFF. In nucleotides, the CDR3 is TGCGCCAGCAGTGAGCCAGGGGGACTAGCGGGCTTAGGCGAGCTGTTTTTT.

This clonotype was seen at least ten times. The gene calls are TRBV20-1 and TRBJ2-5; D perhaps matches TRBD2 (6 bases). The ends were cut back, 6 bases at V and 3 bases at J, with 20 bases in the middle. The germline V gene encodes CDR1 DFQATT and CDR2 SNEGSKA (reference sequence). This CDR3 has 15 residues. The CDR3 region is CSAPAAGRSKETQYF. The CDR3 nucleotides are TGCAGTGCCCCCGCGGCCGGGAGAAGTAAAGAGACCCAGTACTTC.

This clonotype was recorded many times. The CDR3 nucleotides are TGTGCCAGCAGTCGGGGACTAGCGGGCCTCAGCACAGATACGCAGTATTTT. The encoded protein is CASSRGLAGLSTDTQYF. The rearrangement uses TRBV12-3 or TRBV12-4 and TRBJ2-3, with TRBD2 matching over 12 bases. The CDR3 sequence is 17 residues long. The ends lost 5 bases at V and 0 bases at J; junction bases unmatched: 6.

This clonotype was counted at least ten times. This chain uses TRBV7-9 with TRBJ2-7, with D unclear. Looked up from germline, CDR1 is SEHNR and CDR2 is FQNEAQ (reference sequence). With 5 bases removed from V and 2 bases from J, the gap between germline ends came to 13 bases. The CDR3 is made up of 14 amino acids. Here the CDR3 reads CASSMTGLTYEQYF. The CDR3, as DNA: TGTGCCAGCAGCATGACCGGGTTGACCTACGAGCAGTACTTC.

This clonotype appeared many times. The J gene is TRBJ2-7, the V gene TRBV13, with D uncertain. In germline, CDR1 is PRHDT, CDR2 FYEKMQ (reference sequence). The CDR3 is 13 residues long. With 0 bases removed from V and 2 bases from J, the gap between germline ends came to 5 bases. CDR3 coding DNA: TGTGCCAGCAGCTTAGGCGTAGCCTACGAGCAGTACTTC. Translating it yields CASSLGVAYEQYF. Full variable domain (outside the CDR3, taken from reference TRBV13 and TRBJ2-7): AAGVIQSPRHLIKEKRETATLKCYPIPRHDTVYWYQQGPGQDPQFLISFYEKMQSDKGSIPDRFSAQQFSDYHSELNMSSLELGDSALYFCASSLGVAYEQYFGPGTRLTVT.

The chain is built from TRBV18 and TRBJ1-1; D is undetermined. V lost 3 bases and J 3 bases, leaving 14 bases between the germline ends. The CDR3 sequence is 15 residues long. CDR1 and CDR2 from the germline V gene are KGHSH and LQKENI. In DNA form, the CDR3 reads TGTGCCAGCTCACCCAGCCCCCTTAGCGACACTGAAGCTTTCTTT. Residues: CASSPSPLSDTEAFF. Supplemented by reference TRBV18 and TRBJ1-1, the full variable domain reads NAGVMQNPRHLVRRRGQEARLRCSPMKGHSHVYWYRQLPEEGLKFMVYLQKENIIDESGMPKERFSAEFPKEGPSILRIQQVVRGDSAAYFCASSPSPLSDTEAFFGQGTRLTVV.

This clonotype was observed at least ten times. V and J are TRBV11-2 and TRBJ1-4, with D maybe TRBD1 (5 bases). Trimming cost V 0 bases and J 0 bases, with 8 bases left between them. In germline, CDR1 is SGHAT, CDR2 FQNNGV. The CDR3 sequence is 16 residues long. The CDR3 coding sequence is TGTGCCAGCAGCTTAGACAGGGCAACAACTAATGAAAAACTGTTTTTT. Translation: CASSLDRATTNEKLFF.

The rearrangement uses TRBV28 and TRBJ2-3; TRBD2 agrees at 16 bases. The CDR3 totals 17 residues. Losses at the gene ends were 6 bases for V and 9 bases for J; bases not matched to a gene: 12. The germline gives CDR1 MDHEN, CDR2 SYDVKM. The CDR3 DNA reads TGTGCCAGCAGGCGAACGGGACTAGCGGGAGGGCCCTTGACGCAGTATTTT. Encoded protein: CASRRTGLAGGPLTQYF.

This clonotype was detected ten times or more. The chain is built from TRBV20-1 and TRBJ2-5; 10 bases are shared with TRBD2. This CDR3 has 17 residues. The germline V gene has CDR1 DFQATT and CDR2 SNEGSKA (reference sequence). Trimming cost V 0 bases and J 3 bases; bases outside gene matches: 10. CDR3 nucleotide sequence: TGCAGTGCTAGAGATCCCGCTAGCGGGAGATCGAAAGAGACCCAGTACTTC. Protein sequence: CSARDPASGRSKETQYF.

Many counts were recorded for this clonotype. The chain carries TRBV7-8 and TRBJ2-7; TRBD2 matches at 9 bases. From germline, CDR1 is SGHVS and CDR2 FQNEAQ. The CDR3 has 17 residues. V trimming: 3 bases; J trimming: 2 bases; junction bases outside the gene matches: 11. Written as DNA, the CDR3 is TGTGCCAGCAGCTTGGGGGTTGGACTAGCGCTTCCCTACGAGCAGTACGTC. It yields the protein CASSLGVGLALPYEQYV.

The chain links TRBV20-1 to TRBJ2-5, with D perhaps matching TRBD2 (6 bases). Trimming took off 7 bases at V and 1 base at J, with 13 bases between the two ends. Looked up from germline, CDR1 is DFQATT and CDR2 is SNEGSKA (reference sequence). The CDR3 loop spans 13 amino acids. CDR3 sequence: CSVWWDSQETQYF. CDR3 nucleotides: TGCAGTGTGTGGTGGGACTCCCAAGAGACCCAGTACTTC.

Many counts were recorded for this clonotype. V and J are TRBV5-5 and TRBJ2-1; tentatively, D is TRBD2 (5 bases). Trimming shortened V by 4 bases and J by 0 bases, and 8 bases separated the two germline ends. Germline CDR1 is SGHKS and CDR2 is YYEKEE (reference sequence). This CDR3 has 14 residues. Written as DNA, the CDR3 is TGTGCCAGCAGCGAGGGTAGCTCCTACAATGAGCAGTTCTTC. This codes for CASSEGSSYNEQFF.

This clonotype was detected ten times or more. This chain joins TRBV11-2 and TRBJ2-7; D uncertain. V was trimmed by 5 bases and J by 0 bases, leaving 5 bases between them. Germline assignment: CDR1 SGHAT and CDR2 FQNNGV. The length of the CDR3 is 12 residues. CDR3 loop: CASSPSSYEQYV. CDR3 DNA: TGTGCCAGCAGCCCTAGCTCCTACGAGCAGTACGTC.

The V and J genes are TRBV12-3 or TRBV12-4 and TRBJ1-1, with D unclear. The CDR3 totals 11 residues. The ends were cut back, 4 bases at V and 11 bases at J, with 11 bases in the middle. The CDR3 spells CASSWVSTAFF. The CDR3 nucleotides are TGTGCCAGCAGTTGGGTATCAACGGCTTTCTTT.

This clonotype has ten or more counts. The chain employs TRBV20-1 and TRBJ2-3, with D perhaps matching TRBD1 or TRBD2 (6 bases each). The V gene's germline CDR1 is DFQATT and CDR2 SNEGSKA (reference sequence). The V end was cut by 1 base, the J end by 4 bases, with 12 bases between. The CDR3 spans 14 residues. The CDR3 sequence: CSARGGALPDTQYF. The CDR3 DNA follows: TGCAGTGCTAGAGGGGGGGCGCTTCCAGATACGCAGTATTTT.

This clonotype was recorded many times. V usage is TRBV14 and J usage is TRBJ2-1; a weak D match, TRBD2 (5 bases). Germline CDR1 reads SGHDN; CDR2 reads FVKESK. Trimming took 1 base from V and 4 from J, leaving 14 bases between them. The CDR3 runs 16 residues. CDR3 bases: TGTGCCAGCAGCCAAGCGGGATCGGGGATATACAATGAGCAGTTCTTC. Encoded protein: CASSQAGSGIYNEQFF.

CDR3 amino acids: CASSLLTLSYEQYV. The CDR3 DNA reads as TGTGCCAGCAGCTTATTGACTCTATCCTACGAGCAGTACGTC. The genes are TRBV7-8 and TRBJ2-7; D not resolved. The length of the CDR3 is 14 residues. In germline, CDR1 is SGHVS, CDR2 FQNEAQ. V was trimmed by 2 bases and J by 1 base, leaving 9 bases between them.

The chain employs TRBV20-1 and TRBJ2-7, with 8 bases that match TRBD1. V shed 6 bases, J shed 7 bases, and the junction held 5 bases outside the gene matches. The CDR3 totals 11 residues. The germline V gene encodes CDR1 DFQATT and CDR2 SNEGSKA (reference sequence). The CDR3 DNA sequence: TGCAGTGCAATGACAGGGGTGGAGCAGTACTTC. Amino acid sequence: CSAMTGVEQYF.

In its sample, this clonotype was seen a few times. The chain recombines TRBV18 with TRBJ1-5, with D perhaps TRBD1 (6 bases). The CDR3 spans 15 residues. Between the trimmed V and J ends, which lost 2 bases and 2 bases, there was a span of 10 bases. Looked up from germline, CDR1 is KGHSH and CDR2 is LQKENI. The CDR3 nucleotides are TGTGCCAGCTCACCAGCAGGGGTGGGCAATCAGCCCCAGCATTTT. This translates into CASSPAGVGNQPQHF. Filled out from reference TRBV18 and TRBJ1-5, the complete variable domain reads NAGVMQNPRHLVRRRGQEARLRCSPMKGHSHVYWYRQLPEEGLKFMVYLQKENIIDESGMPKERFSAEFPKEGPSILRIQQVVRGDSAAYFCASSPAGVGNQPQHFGDGTRLSIL.

V and J are TRBV6-1 and TRBJ2-7, with D unclear. Trimming removed 6 bases at V and 0 bases at J, with 9 bases between. The length of the CDR3 is 13 residues. Per germline, CDR1 MNHNS and CDR2 SASEGT. CDR3 sequence: CASRALGSYEQYF. CDR3 in DNA: TGTGCCAGCAGGGCCCTAGGCTCCTACGAGCAGTACTTC.

This clonotype has a count of ten or more. This rearrangement joins TRBV5-1 to TRBJ2-3, with 12 bases identical to TRBD2. J lost 2 bases, V lost 7 bases, and 2 bases had no gene match. The length of the CDR3 is 14 residues. Germline CDR1 reads SGHRS; CDR2 reads YFSETQ. The CDR3 here is CASRTSGITDTQYF. CDR3 in DNA: TGCGCCAGCCGGACTAGCGGGATCACAGATACGCAGTATTTT.

This clonotype was recorded at least ten times. J is TRBJ2-7 and V is TRBV12-3 or TRBV12-4, with D perhaps being TRBD1 or TRBD2 (5 bases each). The V end lost 8 bases, the J end lost 5 bases, and 13 bases lay between the germline ends. There are 12 residues in the CDR3. The CDR3 region is CASRDGTHEQYF. DNA for the CDR3: TGTGCCAGCCGTGACGGGACCCACGAGCAGTACTTC.